This T cell receptor beta chain was captured in a study of T cell responses to AZD1222 COVID-19 vaccine. Note on this clone: Its antigen is undetermined.

Study-level results: Most donors were white British and more were female, and clonal diversity was possibly underestimated. Only a handful of people who got AZD1222 tested seropositive at baseline.

Here immunoSEQ multiplex PCR was the method, and the copy in TCRdb shows in-frame clones only, minus some. The sample has over 130,000 clones. The clonotype originates from an adult in good health. Sequencing was performed on peripheral blood.

This CDR3 is CASRQTGRANEKLFF. The CDR3 DNA reads as TGTGCCAGCAGACAAACAGGGAGGGCTAATGAAAAACTGTTTTTT. This chain connects TRBV28 to TRBJ1-4; D is possibly TRBD1 (6 bases). V was pared by 6 bases and J by 3 bases, with 14 bases between. CDR3 size: 15 residues. Germline V gene lookup returns CDR1 MDHEN and CDR2 SYDVKM.